The clone carrying this T cell receptor beta chain has just a few counts. Other DNA variants within this sample encode the same CDR3. These data come from a study of beta chain features in type 1 diabetes. Study information: Age, gender and cell yields were similar between patients and healthy donors.

The germline gives CDR1 MDHEN, CDR2 SYDVKM. V lost 3 bases, J lost 2 bases, and 2 bases lay in between. The CDR3 is 13 residues long. All of the isolated RNA was reverse transcribed, so expressed TCRB transcripts were sequenced. TCRdb's copy holds only in-frame clones and misses some; the assay was immunoSEQ multiplex PCR. In the table there are more than 300,000 clones, less than 9.5% of which are singletons. Sequencing was carried out using central memory CD4+ T cells from blood. This rearrangement joins TRBV28 to TRBJ2-6, with no clear D. The origin of this receptor is a woman under 30 in good health. The CDR3 loop reads CASSLAGANVLTF. The CDR3, as DNA: TGTGCCAGCAGTTTGGCTGGGGCCAACGTCCTGACTTTC.